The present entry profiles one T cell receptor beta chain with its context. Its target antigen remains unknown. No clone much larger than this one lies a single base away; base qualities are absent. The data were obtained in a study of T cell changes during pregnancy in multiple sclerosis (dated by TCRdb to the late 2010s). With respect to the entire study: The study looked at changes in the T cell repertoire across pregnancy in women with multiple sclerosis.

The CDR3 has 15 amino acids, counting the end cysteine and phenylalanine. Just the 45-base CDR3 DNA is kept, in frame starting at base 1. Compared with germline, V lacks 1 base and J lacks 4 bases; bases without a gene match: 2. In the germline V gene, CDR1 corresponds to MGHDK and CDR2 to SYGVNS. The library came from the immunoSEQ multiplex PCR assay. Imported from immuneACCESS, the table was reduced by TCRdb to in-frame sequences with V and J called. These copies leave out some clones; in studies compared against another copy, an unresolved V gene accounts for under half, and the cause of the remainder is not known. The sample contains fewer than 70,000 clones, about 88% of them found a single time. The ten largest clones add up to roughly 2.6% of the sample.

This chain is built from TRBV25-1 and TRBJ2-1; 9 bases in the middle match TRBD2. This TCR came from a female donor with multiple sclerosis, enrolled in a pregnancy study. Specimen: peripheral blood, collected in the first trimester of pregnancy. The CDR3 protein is CASSEFSGGYNEQFF. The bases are TGTGCCAGCAGTGAATTTAGCGGGGGTTACAATGAGCAGTTCTTC.